This is a list of T cell receptor beta chains from one sample in a study of blood T cell repertoires in COVID-19. TCRdb keeps only in-frame clones here, not all; method: immunoSEQ multiplex PCR. The sample yields around 300,000 clones, 80% to 90% seen once. Sequencing was performed on PBMCs or T cells enriched from blood (not recorded which). All receptors come from a woman aged 18-35 years who had recovered from COVID-19. CDR3s include the opening cysteine and the closing phenylalanine or tryptophan.

cdr3_aa	v_call	j_call	cdr3_length
CASGRTGLTDTQYF	TRBV6-5	TRBJ2-3	14
CASSDGPLHF	TRBV6-1	TRBJ1-6	10
CASSTDRRALAEAFF	TRBV5-1	TRBJ1-1	15
CATSRVNREGGQPQHF	TRBV15	TRBJ1-5	16
CASSVGTSSAGELFF	TRBV9	TRBJ2-2	15
CATRQTPNEQFF	TRBV19	TRBJ2-1	12
CASSAGTTTNEKLFF	TRBV7-9	TRBJ1-4	15
CASSFSGWGEGGYTF	TRBV27	TRBJ1-2	15
CASSSRPGTGSDTQYF	TRBV5-1	TRBJ2-3	16
CASNSLGEQYF	TRBV6-5	TRBJ2-7	11